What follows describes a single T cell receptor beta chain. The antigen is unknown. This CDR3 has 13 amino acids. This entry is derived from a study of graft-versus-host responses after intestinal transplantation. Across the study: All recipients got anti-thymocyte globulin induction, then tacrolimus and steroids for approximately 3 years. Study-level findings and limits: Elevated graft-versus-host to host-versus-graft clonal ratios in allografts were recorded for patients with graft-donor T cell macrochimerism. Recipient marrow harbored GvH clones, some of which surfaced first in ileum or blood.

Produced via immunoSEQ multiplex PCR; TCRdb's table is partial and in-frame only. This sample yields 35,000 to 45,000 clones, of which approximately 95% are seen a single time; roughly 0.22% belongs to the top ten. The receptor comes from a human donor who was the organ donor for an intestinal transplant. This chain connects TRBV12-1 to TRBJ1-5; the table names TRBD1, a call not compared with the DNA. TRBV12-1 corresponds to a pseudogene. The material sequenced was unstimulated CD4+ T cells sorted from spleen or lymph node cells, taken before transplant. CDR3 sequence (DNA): TGTGCCAGCAGCTTCAGGGGGAGTCAGCCCCAGCATTTT. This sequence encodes CASSFRGSQPQHF.